Sequencing of this TCR beta chain was carried out in a study of T cell repertoires in cytomegalovirus infection. TCRdb called the reads again in MiXCR, with one record for every CDR3 protein. The profile shows some 480,000 distinct CDR3 sequences, 30% to 35% of them singletons. Of note for this clonotype: As yet, its antigen is unknown.

The CDR3 spans 17 residues. Germline CDR1 MGHRA, CDR2 YSYEKL. The V end was cut by 0 bases, the J end by 0 bases, with 14 bases between. The specimen comprised cultured PBMCs, sampled from culture after CMV antigen stimulation. This chain joins TRBV4-1 and TRBJ1-2; D is undetermined. The origin of this receptor is a human donor in good health (CMV status not recorded). Some clones in this sample may be carry-over from other donors' samples. The CDR3 DNA sequence: TGCGCCAGCAGCCAAGACATCAACCGGAGGGCTAACTATGGCTACACCTTC. Its protein is CASSQDINRRANYGYTF.